This T cell receptor beta chain is from a study of blood T cell repertoires in COVID-19. At the level of the study: Material from acute and convalescent COVID-19 was sourced from the United States, Italy and Spain.

Original methodology: Scientists estimated how many nucleated cells there were by amplifying reference gene primers. TCRdb's copy holds only in-frame clones and misses some; the assay was immunoSEQ multiplex PCR. For V, J and clone size, that table is used; D and trimming come from the DNA. The sample yields over 250,000 clones, about 88% seen once. Clinical history as reported by participants underpinned cohort assignment. The CDR3 has 15 amino acids. With 4 bases removed from V and 5 bases from J, the gap between germline ends came to 20 bases. Germline V gene sequence: CDR1 GTSNPN, CDR2 SVGIG (reference sequence).

The specimen was PBMCs or T cells enriched from blood (not recorded which). The gene calls are TRBV30 and TRBJ1-1; D remains unclear. The source of this sequence is a man aged 60-69 years who had recovered from COVID-19. The CDR3 DNA reads as TGTGCCTGGACAACCTTGGGAGGGAGAGGTACTGAAGCTTTCTTT. This gives the protein CAWTTLGGRGTEAFF.